This T cell receptor beta chain was profiled in a study of blood T cell repertoires in COVID-19. This clone was counted many times. V gave up 5 bases and J gave up 2 bases, with 10 bases separating them. The CDR3 totals 13 residues. The germline V gene has CDR1 SGHRS and CDR2 YFSETQ. Per the study methods: By means of reference gene primer amplification, nucleated cell counts were estimated. Here immunoSEQ multiplex PCR was the method, and the copy in TCRdb shows in-frame clones only, minus some. V and J calls plus clone size are reproduced from that table; the DNA served to infer D and trimming. The sample yields about 43,000 clones, roughly 80% seen once.

The material sequenced was peripheral blood. The rearrangement uses TRBV5-1 and TRBJ1-2, with D hard to call. This sequence originates from an older woman with acute or convalescent COVID-19. CDR3 nucleotide sequence: TGCGCCAGCAGTTTAGCCCCAAACTATGGCTACACCTTC. Amino acids: CASSLAPNYGYTF.